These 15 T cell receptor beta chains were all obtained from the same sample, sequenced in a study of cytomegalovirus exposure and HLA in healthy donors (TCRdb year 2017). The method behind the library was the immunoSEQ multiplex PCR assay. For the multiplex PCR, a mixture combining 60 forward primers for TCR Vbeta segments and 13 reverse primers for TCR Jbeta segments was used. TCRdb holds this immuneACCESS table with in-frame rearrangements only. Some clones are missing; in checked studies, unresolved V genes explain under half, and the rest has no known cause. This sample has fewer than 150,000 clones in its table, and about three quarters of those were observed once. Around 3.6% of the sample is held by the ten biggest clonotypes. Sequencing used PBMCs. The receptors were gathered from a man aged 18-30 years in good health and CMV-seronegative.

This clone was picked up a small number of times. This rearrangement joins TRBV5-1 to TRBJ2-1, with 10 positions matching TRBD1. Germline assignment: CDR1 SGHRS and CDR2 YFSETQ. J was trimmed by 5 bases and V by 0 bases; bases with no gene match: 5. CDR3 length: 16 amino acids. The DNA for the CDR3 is TGCGCCAGCAGCTTGGCCCCGGGACAGGGGAACAATGAGCAGTTCTTC. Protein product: CASSLAPGQGNNEQFF.

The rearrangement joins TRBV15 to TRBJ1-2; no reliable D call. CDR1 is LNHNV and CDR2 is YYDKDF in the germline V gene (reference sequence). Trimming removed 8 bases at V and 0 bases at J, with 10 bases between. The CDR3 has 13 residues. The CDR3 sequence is CATQNSPNYGYTF. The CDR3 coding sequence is TGTGCCACCCAAAACAGCCCTAACTATGGCTACACCTTC.

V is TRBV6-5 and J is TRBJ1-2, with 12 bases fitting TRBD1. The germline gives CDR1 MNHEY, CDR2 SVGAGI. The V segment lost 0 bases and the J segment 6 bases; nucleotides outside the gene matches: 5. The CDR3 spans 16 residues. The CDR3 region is CASSYSGGQGAHGYTF. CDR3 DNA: TGTGCCAGCAGTTACTCGGGGGGACAGGGGGCGCATGGCTACACCTTC.

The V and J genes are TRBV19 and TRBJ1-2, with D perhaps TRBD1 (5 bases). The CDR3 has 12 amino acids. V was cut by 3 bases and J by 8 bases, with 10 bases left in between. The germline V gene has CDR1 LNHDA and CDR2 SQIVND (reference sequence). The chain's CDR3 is CASSMQGKGYTF. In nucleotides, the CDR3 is TGTGCCAGTAGTATGCAGGGAAAAGGCTACACCTTC. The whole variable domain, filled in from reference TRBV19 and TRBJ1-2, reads DGGITQSPKYLFRKEGQNVTLSCEQNLNHDAMYWYRQDPGQGLRLIYYSQIVNDFQKGDIAEGYSVSREKKESFPLTVTSAQKNPTAFYLCASSMQGKGYTFGSGTRLTVV.

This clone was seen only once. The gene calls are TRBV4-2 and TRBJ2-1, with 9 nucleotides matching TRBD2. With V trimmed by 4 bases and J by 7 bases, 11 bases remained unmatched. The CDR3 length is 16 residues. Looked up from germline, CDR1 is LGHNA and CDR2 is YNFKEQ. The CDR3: CASSRSWREGRNEQFF. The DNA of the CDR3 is TGTGCCAGCAGCCGTAGTTGGCGGGAGGGTAGAAATGAGCAGTTCTTC.

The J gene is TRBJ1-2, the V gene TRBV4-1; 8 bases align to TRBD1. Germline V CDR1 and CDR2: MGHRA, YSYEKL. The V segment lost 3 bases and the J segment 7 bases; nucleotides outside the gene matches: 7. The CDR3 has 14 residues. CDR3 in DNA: TGCGCCAGCAGCCACACGACAGGGGATGCTGGCTACACCTTC. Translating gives CASSHTTGDAGYTF.

The CDR3, as DNA: TGCAGCCCGGGAGATAATACGCAGTATTTT. This encodes CSPGDNTQYF. The gene calls are TRBV29-1 and TRBJ2-3, with TRBD2 as a possible D gene (6 bases). There are 10 residues in the CDR3. The ends were cut back, 8 bases at V and 7 bases at J, with 10 bases in the middle. The germline V gene has CDR1 SQVTM and CDR2 ANQGSEA.

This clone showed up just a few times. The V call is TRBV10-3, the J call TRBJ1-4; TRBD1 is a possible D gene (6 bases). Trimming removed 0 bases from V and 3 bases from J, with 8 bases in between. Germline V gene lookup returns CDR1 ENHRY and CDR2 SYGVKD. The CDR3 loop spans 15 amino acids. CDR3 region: CAISESTGSNEKLFF. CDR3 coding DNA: TGTGCCATCAGTGAGTCTACAGGGTCTAATGAAAAACTGTTTTTT.

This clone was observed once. The DNA for the CDR3 is TGTGCCAGCAGTTTCAGTGTGCAGTCCTACGAGCAGTACTTC. Protein product: CASSFSVQSYEQYF. This sequence joins TRBV28 and TRBJ2-7; D uncertain. Germline V lookup: CDR1 MDHEN, CDR2 SYDVKM. The CDR3 loop spans 14 amino acids. Trimming removed 3 bases at V and 1 base at J, with 10 bases between.

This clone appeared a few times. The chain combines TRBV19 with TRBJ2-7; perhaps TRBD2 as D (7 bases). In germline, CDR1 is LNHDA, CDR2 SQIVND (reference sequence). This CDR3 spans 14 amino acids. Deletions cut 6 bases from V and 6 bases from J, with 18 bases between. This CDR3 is CASSLRGGLREQYF. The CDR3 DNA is TGTGCCAGTAGCCTAAGGGGGGGGCTTCGCGAGCAGTACTTC.

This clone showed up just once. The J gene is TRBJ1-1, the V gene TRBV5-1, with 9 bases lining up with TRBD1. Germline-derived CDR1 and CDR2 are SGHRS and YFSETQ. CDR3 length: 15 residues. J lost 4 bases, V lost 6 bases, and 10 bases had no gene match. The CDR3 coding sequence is TGCGCCAGCACCCGGGGACAGGGAGGCGTCACTGAAGCTTTCTTT. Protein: CASTRGQGGVTEAFF.

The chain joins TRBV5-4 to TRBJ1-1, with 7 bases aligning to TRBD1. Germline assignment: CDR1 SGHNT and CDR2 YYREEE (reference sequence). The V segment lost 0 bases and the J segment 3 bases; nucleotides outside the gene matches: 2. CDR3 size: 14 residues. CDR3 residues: CASSLDRGHTEAFF. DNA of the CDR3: TGTGCCAGCAGCTTGGACAGGGGACACACTGAAGCTTTCTTT.

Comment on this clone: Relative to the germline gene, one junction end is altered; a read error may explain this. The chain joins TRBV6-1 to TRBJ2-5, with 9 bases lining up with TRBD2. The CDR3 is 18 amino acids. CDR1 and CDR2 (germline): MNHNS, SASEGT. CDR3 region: CASSEARFLTSGQETRYF. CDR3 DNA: TGTGCCAGCAGTGAAGCGCGGTTCTTGACTAGCGGTCAAGAGACCCGGTACTTC.

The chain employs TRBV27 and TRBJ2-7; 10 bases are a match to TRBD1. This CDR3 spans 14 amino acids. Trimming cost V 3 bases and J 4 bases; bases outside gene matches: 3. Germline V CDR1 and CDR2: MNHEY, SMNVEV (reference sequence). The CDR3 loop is CASSLGQGIYEQYF. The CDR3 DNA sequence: TGTGCCAGCAGTTTGGGACAGGGGATTTACGAGCAGTACTTC.

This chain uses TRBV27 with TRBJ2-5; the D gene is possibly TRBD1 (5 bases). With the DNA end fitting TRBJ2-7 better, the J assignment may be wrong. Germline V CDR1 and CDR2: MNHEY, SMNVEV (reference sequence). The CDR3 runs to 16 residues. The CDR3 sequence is CASRVLLTASKDEQYF. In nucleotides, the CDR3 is TGTGCCAGCAGAGTGCTGTTGACAGCCTCAAAAGACGAGCAGTACTTC.